The subject of this entry is one T cell receptor (beta chain). This sample stems from a study of blood T cell repertoires in COVID-19. As for the study in general: The study drew acute and convalescent COVID-19 samples from the United States, Italy and Spain.

Germline CDR1 and CDR2: SGHNT and YYREEE (reference sequence). The CDR3 extends over 12 amino acids. With 9 bases removed from V and 7 bases from J, the gap between germline ends came to 16 bases. Original methodology: Quantification of nucleated cells was approximated via reference gene primer amplification. Libraries were prepared by immunoSEQ multiplex PCR; TCRdb keeps only in-frame clonotypes and omits some of them. V and J calls and clone size are those listed in that table; D and trimming were worked out from the DNA. The table shows approximately 200,000 clones, with approximately 91% occurring only once.

The specimen was peripheral blood. The chain combines TRBV5-4 with TRBJ2-5, with a possible D match to TRBD2 (6 bases). The TCR sequence derives from a man aged 65 to 79 with active or convalescent COVID-19. Here the CDR3 reads CATRSGVGTQYF. In nucleotides, the CDR3 is TGTGCCACCCGTTCGGGGGTTGGGACCCAGTACTTC. The full variable domain, with the rest looked up from reference TRBV5-4 and TRBJ2-5, is ETGVTQSPTHLIKTRGQQVTLRCSSQSGHNTVSWYQQALGQGPQFIFQYYREEENGRGNFPPRFSGLQFPNYSSELNVNALELDDSALYLCATRSGVGTQYFGPGTRLLVL.